The clone carrying this TCR beta chain was detected a few times. No antigen is known for it. This record belongs to a study of shared clonotypes between healthy human individuals. Points from the study as a whole: The study drew on few donors, limiting represented genetic and exposure-history diversity.

Generated by immunoSEQ multiplex PCR, the TCRdb table keeps only in-frame clones and is missing some. The sample lists about 710,000 clones, around 77% occurring once. This sequence was found in a woman aged 25 to 39 in good health. Source material: memory CD4+ T cells sorted from blood. The subset is: CD45RA-negative fraction.

The CDR3 nucleotides are TGCGCCAGCAGCTCCCAGGGACAGGGTATCAATGAGCAGTTCTTC. Encoded protein: CASSSQGQGINEQFF. The gene calls are TRBV5-1 and TRBJ2-1; 9 bases map to TRBD1. The length of the CDR3 is 15 residues. Germline V gives CDR1 SGHRS, CDR2 YFSETQ. V trimming: 3 bases; J trimming: 6 bases; junction bases outside the gene matches: 7.